The 20 T cell receptor beta chains in this list originate from one sample, sequenced in a study of cytomegalovirus exposure and HLA in healthy donors. The PCR used 60 Vbeta and 13 Jbeta primers. The data were produced by immunoSEQ multiplex PCR, yet TCRdb's version contains in-frame clones alone and is incomplete. The sample records 90,000 to 120,000 clones, around three quarters being singletons. The sample consisted of PBMCs. The receptors shown here come from a woman in her fifties or sixties in good health and CMV-seropositive.

This chain links TRBV9 with TRBJ1-2; 9 bases line up with TRBD1. With V trimmed by 4 bases and J by 3 bases, 16 bases remained unmatched. Germline lookup yields CDR1 SGDLS and CDR2 YYNGEE. This CDR3 is 18 amino acids long. In DNA form, the CDR3 reads TGTGCCAGCAGCAAGGGACAGGGATTTCTGTCGGCTGACTATGGCTACACCTTC. Encoded protein: CASSKGQGFLSADYGYTF.

The rearrangement uses TRBV9 and TRBJ2-1; 14 bases are shared with TRBD2. V gave up 3 bases and J gave up 0 bases; unmatched junction bases: 5. There are 18 residues in the CDR3. Germline V lookup: CDR1 SGDLS, CDR2 YYNGEE. The CDR3 region has the DNA TGTGCCAGCAGCGATAGGACTAGCGGGAGGAGCTCCTACAATGAGCAGTTCTTC. Translation gives CASSDRTSGRSSYNEQFF.

V gene TRBV5-8 combines with J gene TRBJ2-5, with 14 bases aligning to TRBD2. The germline V gene encodes CDR1 SGHTS and CDR2 YDEGEE. Unmatched junction bases numbered 16, after V lost 4 bases and J lost 5 bases. CDR3 size: 19 residues. The CDR3, as DNA: TGTGCCAGCAGCCGCGGCTGGGGACTAGCGGGAGCAATTCAGGAGACCCAGTACTTC. It codes for CASSRGWGLAGAIQETQYF.

The genes are TRBV5-4 and TRBJ2-1; 9 positions match TRBD2. The germline V gene has CDR1 SGHNT and CDR2 YYREEE (reference sequence). The CDR3 is made up of 15 amino acids. The V and J ends lost 2 bases and 8 bases, in that order; junction bases with no gene match: 8. The CDR3 loop is CASSFRGRAFDEQFF. CDR3 DNA: TGTGCCAGCAGCTTTCGCGGGAGGGCCTTCGATGAGCAGTTCTTC.

The rearrangement joins TRBV5-6 to TRBJ1-1; maybe TRBD1 (5 bases). Trimming removed 5 bases at V and 3 bases at J, with 8 bases between. This CDR3 is built from 12 residues. Germline lookup yields CDR1 SGHDT and CDR2 YYEEEE. In DNA form, the CDR3 reads TGTGCCAGCAGACAAGGGGACACTGAAGCTTTCTTT. This encodes CASRQGDTEAFF.

J is TRBJ2-1 and V is TRBV18, with 7 bases that match TRBD2. The V segment lost 2 bases and the J segment 6 bases; nucleotides outside the gene matches: 4. The CDR3 has 14 amino acids. Germline lookup yields CDR1 KGHSH and CDR2 LQKENI. In DNA form, the CDR3 reads TGTGCCAGCTCACCAACCGGCGGGGGCAATGAGCAGTTCTTC. Residues: CASSPTGGGNEQFF. Supplemented by reference TRBV18 and TRBJ2-1, the full variable domain reads NAGVMQNPRHLVRRRGQEARLRCSPMKGHSHVYWYRQLPEEGLKFMVYLQKENIIDESGMPKERFSAEFPKEGPSILRIQQVVRGDSAAYFCASSPTGGGNEQFFGPGTRLTVL.

V usage is TRBV23-1 and J usage is TRBJ1-5, with unresolved D. TRBV23-1 belongs to the ORF category, with a function that is uncertain. V shed 6 bases and J shed 0 bases, with 9 bases lying between them. This CDR3 has 14 residues. This CDR3 is CASSWRYSNQPQHF. As DNA, the CDR3 is TGCGCCAGCAGCTGGAGGTATAGCAATCAGCCCCAGCATTTT.

This clone came up a few times. The chain has TRBV7-2 and TRBJ2-3; the D is unclear. CDR1 and CDR2 from the germline V gene are SGHTA and FQGNSA. V lost 2 bases and J 4 bases, leaving 4 bases between the germline ends. The CDR3 spans 12 residues. In DNA form, the CDR3 reads TGTGCCAGCAGCTTATACTCAGATACGCAGTATTTT. It codes for CASSLYSDTQYF. The variable domain in full, completed from reference TRBV7-2 and TRBJ2-3, reads GAGVSQSPSNKVTEKGKDVELRCDPISGHTALYWYRQSLGQGLEFLIYFQGNSAPDKSGLPSDRFSAERTGGSVSTLTIQRTQQEDSAVYLCASSLYSDTQYFGPGTRLTVL.

The chain couples TRBV15 to TRBJ2-1; D is unclear. V lost 5 bases and J 0 bases, leaving 11 bases between the germline ends. CDR1 is LNHNV and CDR2 is YYDKDF in the germline V gene (reference sequence). The CDR3 totals 15 residues. The CDR3 is CATSGDWSSYNEQFF. For the CDR3, the DNA is TGTGCCACCAGCGGCGACTGGAGCTCCTACAATGAGCAGTTCTTC. The full variable domain, rest sourced from reference TRBV15 and TRBJ2-1, is DAMVIQNPRYQVTQFGKPVTLSCSQTLNHNVMYWYQQKSSQAPKLLFHYYDKDFNNEADTPDNFQSRRPNTSFCFLDIRSPGLGDTAMYLCATSGDWSSYNEQFFGPGTRLTVL.

This clone was counted once. V gene TRBV5-1 combines with J gene TRBJ2-7; D perhaps matches TRBD1 (6 bases). The CDR3 length is 16 residues. V was shortened by 4 bases and J by 2 bases, with 19 bases between the two germline ends. The V gene's germline CDR1 is SGHRS and CDR2 YFSETQ. The DNA of the CDR3 is TGCGCCAGCAGCATCGACAGGAACAGCCCTGCCTACGAGCAGTACTTC. It specifies CASSIDRNSPAYEQYF.

The rearrangement links TRBV16 to TRBJ1-4, with D possibly being TRBD1 (5 bases). This CDR3 comprises 14 residues. Germline CDR1 KGHSY, CDR2 FQNENV. V lost 9 bases and J lost 6, with 17 bases in between. CDR3 region: CASSKQGSDEKLFF. In DNA, the CDR3 is TGTGCCAGTTCTAAGCAGGGCTCGGATGAAAAACTGTTTTTT.

This chain connects TRBV11-2 to TRBJ2-1; the D gene is possibly TRBD1 (5 bases). Trimming left V 8 bases short and J 6 bases short, with 14 bases between. The length of the CDR3 is 13 residues. Germline lookup yields CDR1 SGHAT and CDR2 FQNNGV. This chain's CDR3 is CASSQGFVNEQFF. CDR3 bases: TGTGCCAGCTCTCAGGGTTTTGTCAATGAGCAGTTCTTC. The full variable domain, in which reference TRBV11-2 and TRBJ2-1 provide the parts outside the CDR3, is EAGVAQSPRYKIIEKRQSVAFWCNPISGHATLYWYQQILGQGPKLLIQFQNNGVVDDSQLPKDRFSAERLKGVDSTLKIQPAKLEDSAVYLCASSQGFVNEQFFGPGTRLTVL.

The table lists this clone with many counts. The chain employs TRBV5-4 and TRBJ1-2; unclear D gene. The CDR3 length is 13 residues. The V end lost 4 bases, the J end lost 8 bases, and 15 bases lay between the germline ends. Germline V gene sequence: CDR1 SGHNT, CDR2 YYREEE (reference sequence). The CDR3 coding sequence is TGTGCCAGCAGCAGTACCAGCGCAAAAGGCTACACCTTC. Protein: CASSSTSAKGYTF.

The chain links TRBV5-5 to TRBJ2-5; 13 bases match TRBD2. CDR3 length: 15 residues. The V gene's germline CDR1 is SGHKS and CDR2 YYEKEE (reference sequence). The junction had 5 bases not matched to a gene; V was cut back by 2 bases and J by 7 bases. The CDR3 DNA sequence: TGTGCCAGCAGCTTCGGACTAGCGGGGGTTGGGACCCAGTACTTC. As protein: CASSFGLAGVGTQYF. Drawing the rest from reference TRBV5-5 and TRBJ2-5, the complete variable domain is DAGVTQSPTHLIKTRGQQVTLRCSPISGHKSVSWYQQVLGQGPQFIFQYYEKEERGRGNFPDRFSARQFPNYSSELNVNALLLGDSALYLCASSFGLAGVGTQYFGPGTRLLVL.

The chain combines TRBV6-6 with TRBJ2-7; possibly TRBD2 for D (7 bases). Germline V gives CDR1 MNHNY, CDR2 SVGAGI (reference sequence). The CDR3 is 13 residues long. The V and J ends lost 5 bases and 0 bases respectively, with 8 bases between them. The CDR3 coding sequence is TGTGCCAGCAGTAGGGGGGGCTCCTACGAGCAGTACTTC. It is translated as CASSRGGSYEQYF.

The CDR3 reads CASKAGLAGENEQYF. Here the CDR3 DNA reads TGCGCCAGCAAGGCGGGACTAGCGGGAGAGAACGAGCAGTACTTC. The genes are TRBV10-2 and TRBJ2-7, with 14 bases that match TRBD2. This CDR3 is 15 amino acids long. V trimming: 7 bases; J trimming: 5 bases; junction bases outside the gene matches: 7. In germline, CDR1 is WSHSY, CDR2 SAAADI.

This sequence joins TRBV6-1 and TRBJ2-1, with 9 positions matching TRBD2. V gave up 3 bases and J gave up 4 bases; unmatched junction bases: 1. The CDR3 is 14 amino acids. The germline gives CDR1 MNHNS, CDR2 SASEGT. The CDR3 DNA follows: TGTGCCAGCAGTGAGAGCGGGGGGTACAATGAGCAGTTCTTC. It encodes CASSESGGYNEQFF.

This clone appeared a few times. The chain recombines TRBV11-2 with TRBJ1-3; perhaps TRBD1 as D (6 bases). There are 16 residues in the CDR3. Trimming removed 3 bases from V and 2 bases from J, with 14 bases in between. CDR1 is SGHAT and CDR2 is FQNNGV in the germline V gene. CDR3 sequence (DNA): TGTGCCAGCAGCTTCGCTCGGGGGGCAACTGGAAACACCATATATTTT. Protein product: CASSFARGATGNTIYF.

This clone appeared once. The chain employs TRBV5-5 and TRBJ1-1, with D possibly matching TRBD1 (6 bases). There are 14 residues in the CDR3. Deletions cut 2 bases from V and 2 bases from J, with 10 bases between. Looked up from germline, CDR1 is SGHKS and CDR2 is YYEKEE (reference sequence). In nucleotides, the CDR3 is TGTGCCAGCAGCTTCAAGACAGGAAACACTGAAGCTTTCTTT. As protein: CASSFKTGNTEAFF.

The chain uses TRBV7-9 and TRBJ2-1; D ambiguous. This CDR3 has 13 residues. From germline, CDR1 is SEHNR and CDR2 FQNEAQ (reference sequence). The germline V and J ends were trimmed by 5 bases and 3 bases, with 8 bases remaining between them. DNA for the CDR3: TGTGCCAGCAGCCCCGCAGGCTACAATGAGCAGTTCTTC. Translation gives CASSPAGYNEQFF.